The text below deals with one TCR beta chain. What it binds is unknown. A multiplex PCR was run with 60 Vbeta primers and 13 Jbeta primers. Sequenced by immunoSEQ multiplex PCR; TCRdb stores in-frame clones only, minus some. Among about 160,000 clones listed, 70% to 90% were seen once. These data originate in a study of cytomegalovirus exposure and HLA in healthy donors. Study as a whole: Across under 450 genotyped donors, 81% landed in the Caucasian-associated ancestry cluster. Whole-study findings and limits: Data from an earlier analysis indicated that most TCR beta V segments were productive either about 87% or about 30% of the time. Later analysis demonstrated an association between a missense DCLRE1C variant and TCR beta V- and J-gene trimming.

This CDR3 contains 15 residues. CDR1 and CDR2 (germline): SQVTM, ANQGSEA. Trimming shortened V by 1 base and J by 6 bases, and 18 bases separated the two germline ends. This chain links TRBV29-1 with TRBJ1-1; weak D call: TRBD1 (6 bases). The TCR sequence derives from a woman between 25 and 40 years old in good health and CMV-seronegative. The sample consisted of PBMCs. This CDR3 reads CSVEVPQGLNAEAFF. The CDR3 coding sequence is TGCAGCGTTGAAGTCCCTCAGGGGCTTAACGCTGAAGCTTTCTTT.